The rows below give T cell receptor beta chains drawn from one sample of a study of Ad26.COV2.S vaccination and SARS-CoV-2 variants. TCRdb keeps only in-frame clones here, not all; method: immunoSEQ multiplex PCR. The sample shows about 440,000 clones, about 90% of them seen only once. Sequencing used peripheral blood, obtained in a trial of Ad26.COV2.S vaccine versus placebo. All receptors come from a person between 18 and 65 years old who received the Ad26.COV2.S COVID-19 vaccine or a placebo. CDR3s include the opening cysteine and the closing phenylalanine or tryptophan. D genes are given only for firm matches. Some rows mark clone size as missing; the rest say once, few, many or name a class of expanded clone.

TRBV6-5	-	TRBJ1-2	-	CASRPYSDTNYGYTF	TGTGCCAGCAGGCCTTACAGCGACACTAACTATGGCTACACCTTC
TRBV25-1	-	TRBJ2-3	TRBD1	CASSTPGTGATDTQYF	TGTGCCAGCAGTACACCCGGGACAGGGGCCACAGATACGCAGTATTTT
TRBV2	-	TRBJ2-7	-	CASREDRAYEQYF	TGTGCCAGCAGGGAGGACCGGGCCTACGAGCAGTACTTC
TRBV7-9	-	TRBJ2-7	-	CASSLGPRSQTTYEQYF	TGTGCCAGCAGCTTAGGTCCTAGATCTCAAACGACCTACGAGCAGTACTTC
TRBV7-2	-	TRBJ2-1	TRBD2	CASSWSGSGYNEQFF	TGTGCCAGCAGCTGGAGCGGGAGCGGGTACAATGAGCAGTTCTTC
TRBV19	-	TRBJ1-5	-	CASSTTVYSNQPQHF	TGTGCCAGTAGCACGACAGTGTATAGCAATCAGCCCCAGCATTTT
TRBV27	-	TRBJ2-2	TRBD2	CASSFLAGGPTGELFF	TGTGCCAGCAGTTTCCTAGCGGGAGGACCCACCGGGGAGCTGTTTTTT
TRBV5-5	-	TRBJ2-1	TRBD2	CASSWEGRLQWVEQFF	TGTGCCAGCAGTTGGGAGGGCCGCTTACAATGGGTTGAGCAGTTCTTC
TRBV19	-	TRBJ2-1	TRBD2	CASSNVASGKDEQFF	TGTGCCAGTAGTAACGTCGCTAGCGGGAAAGATGAGCAGTTCTTC
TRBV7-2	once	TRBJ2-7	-	CASSLQLGSYEQYF	TGTGCCAGCAGCCTCCAATTGGGCTCCTACGAGCAGTACTTC
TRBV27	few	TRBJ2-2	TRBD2	CASSLSPGASGYTGELFF	TGTGCCAGCAGTTTATCTCCCGGGGCTAGCGGGTACACCGGGGAGCTGTTTTTT
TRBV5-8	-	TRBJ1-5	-	CASGRWGLDQPQHF	TGTGCCAGCGGCCGCTGGGGGTTGGATCAGCCCCAGCATTTT
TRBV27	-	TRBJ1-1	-	CASSSNTEAFF	TGTGCCAGCAGTTCGAACACTGAAGCTTTCTTT
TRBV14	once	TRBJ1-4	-	CASSLRYRHNEKLFF	TGTGCCAGCAGCCTCCGGTACAGGCATAATGAAAAACTGTTTTTT
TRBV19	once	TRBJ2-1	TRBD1	CASTGQLYNEQFF	TGTGCCAGTACGGGACAGCTATACAATGAGCAGTTCTTC
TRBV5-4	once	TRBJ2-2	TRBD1	CASSYGTGNTGELFF	TGTGCCAGCAGCTACGGGACAGGCAACACCGGGGAGCTGTTTTTT